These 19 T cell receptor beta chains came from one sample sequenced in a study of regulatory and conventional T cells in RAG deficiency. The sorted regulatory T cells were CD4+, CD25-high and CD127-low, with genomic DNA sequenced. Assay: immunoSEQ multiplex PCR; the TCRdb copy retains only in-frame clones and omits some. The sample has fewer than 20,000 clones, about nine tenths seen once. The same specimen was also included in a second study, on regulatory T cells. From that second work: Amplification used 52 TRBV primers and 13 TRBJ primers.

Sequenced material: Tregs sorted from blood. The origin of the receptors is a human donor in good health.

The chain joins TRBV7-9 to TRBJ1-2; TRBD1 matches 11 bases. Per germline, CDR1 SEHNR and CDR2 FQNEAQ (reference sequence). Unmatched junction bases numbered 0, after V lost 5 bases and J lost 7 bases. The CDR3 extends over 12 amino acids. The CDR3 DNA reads TGTGCCAGCAGCGGGACAGGGGGTGGCTACACCTTC. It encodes CASSGTGGGYTF.

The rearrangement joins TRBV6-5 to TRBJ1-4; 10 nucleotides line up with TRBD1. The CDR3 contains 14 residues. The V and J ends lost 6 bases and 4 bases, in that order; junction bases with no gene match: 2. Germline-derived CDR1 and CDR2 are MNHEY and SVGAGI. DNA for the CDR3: TGTGCCAGCAGGGGGGACAGGGGTAATGAAAAACTGTTTTTT. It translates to CASRGDRGNEKLFF.

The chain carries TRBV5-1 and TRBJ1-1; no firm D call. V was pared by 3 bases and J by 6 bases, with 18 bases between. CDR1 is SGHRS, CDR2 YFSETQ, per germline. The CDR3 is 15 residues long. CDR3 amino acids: CASSSNSGLRSEAFF. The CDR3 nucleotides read TGCGCCAGCAGCTCGAACTCAGGACTTAGGTCTGAAGCTTTCTTT.

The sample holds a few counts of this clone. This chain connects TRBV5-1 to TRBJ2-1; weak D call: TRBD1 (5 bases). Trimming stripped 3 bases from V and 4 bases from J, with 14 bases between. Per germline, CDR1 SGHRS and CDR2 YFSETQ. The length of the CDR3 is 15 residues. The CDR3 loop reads CASSWDSDRYNEQFF. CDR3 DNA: TGCGCCAGCAGCTGGGATTCAGACAGATACAATGAGCAGTTCTTC.

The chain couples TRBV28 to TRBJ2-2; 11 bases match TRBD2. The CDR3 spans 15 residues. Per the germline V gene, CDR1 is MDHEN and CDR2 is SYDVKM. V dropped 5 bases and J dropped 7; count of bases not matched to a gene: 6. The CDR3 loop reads CASSPGGTSGGELFF. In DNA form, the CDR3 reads TGTGCCAGCAGTCCCGGAGGGACTAGCGGCGGGGAGCTGTTTTTT. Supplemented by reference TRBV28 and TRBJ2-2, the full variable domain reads DVKVTQSSRYLVKRTGEKVFLECVQDMDHENMFWYRQDPGLGLRLIYFSYDVKMKEKGDIPEGYSVSREKKERFSLILESASTNQTSMYLCASSPGGTSGGELFFGEGSRLTVL.

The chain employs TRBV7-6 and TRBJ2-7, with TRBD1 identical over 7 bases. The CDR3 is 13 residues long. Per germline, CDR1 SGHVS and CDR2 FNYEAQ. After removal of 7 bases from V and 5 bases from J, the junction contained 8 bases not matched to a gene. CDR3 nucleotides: TGTGCCAGCAAGGACGCAGGGGGAAACGAGCAGTACTTC. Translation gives CASKDAGGNEQYF.

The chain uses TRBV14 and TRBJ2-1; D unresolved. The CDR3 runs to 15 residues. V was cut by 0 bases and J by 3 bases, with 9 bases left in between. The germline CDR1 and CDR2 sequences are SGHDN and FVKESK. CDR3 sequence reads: CASSQDRLDYNEQFF. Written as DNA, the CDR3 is TGTGCCAGCAGCCAAGACAGGTTAGACTACAATGAGCAGTTCTTC.

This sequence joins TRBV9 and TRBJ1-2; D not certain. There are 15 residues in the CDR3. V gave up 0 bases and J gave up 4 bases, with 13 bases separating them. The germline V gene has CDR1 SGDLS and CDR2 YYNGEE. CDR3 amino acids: CASSVGGSSSYGYTF. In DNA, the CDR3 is TGTGCCAGCAGCGTAGGGGGATCTTCGAGCTATGGCTACACCTTC.

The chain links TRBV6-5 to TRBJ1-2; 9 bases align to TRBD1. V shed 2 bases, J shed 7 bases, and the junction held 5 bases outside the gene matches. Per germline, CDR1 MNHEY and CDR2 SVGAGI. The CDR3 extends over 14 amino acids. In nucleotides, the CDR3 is TGTGCCAGCAGTTACATCCAGGACAGGGGTGGCTACACCTTC. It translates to CASSYIQDRGGYTF.

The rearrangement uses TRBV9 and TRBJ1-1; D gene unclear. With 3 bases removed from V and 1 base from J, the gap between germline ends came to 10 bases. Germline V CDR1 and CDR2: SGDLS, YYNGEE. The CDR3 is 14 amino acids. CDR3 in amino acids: CASSGSGWNTEAFF. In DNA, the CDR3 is TGTGCCAGCAGCGGCTCCGGATGGAACACTGAAGCTTTCTTT.

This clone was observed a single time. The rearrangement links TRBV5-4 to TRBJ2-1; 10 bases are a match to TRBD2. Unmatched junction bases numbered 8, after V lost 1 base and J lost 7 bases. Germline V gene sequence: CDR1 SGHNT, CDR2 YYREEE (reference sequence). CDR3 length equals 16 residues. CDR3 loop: CASSLRISGGANEQFF. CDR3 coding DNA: TGTGCCAGCAGCTTGCGGATAAGCGGGGGGGCGAATGAGCAGTTCTTC. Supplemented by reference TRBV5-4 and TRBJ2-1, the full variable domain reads ETGVTQSPTHLIKTRGQQVTLRCSSQSGHNTVSWYQQALGQGPQFIFQYYREEENGRGNFPPRFSGLQFPNYSSELNVNALELDDSALYLCASSLRISGGANEQFFGPGTRLTVL.

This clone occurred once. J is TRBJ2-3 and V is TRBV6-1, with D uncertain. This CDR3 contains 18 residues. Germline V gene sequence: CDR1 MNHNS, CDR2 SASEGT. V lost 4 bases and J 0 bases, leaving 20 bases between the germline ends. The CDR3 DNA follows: TGTGCCAGCAGTGTAGTTCTAGGACCCGAAATAAGCACAGATACGCAGTATTTT. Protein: CASSVVLGPEISTDTQYF.

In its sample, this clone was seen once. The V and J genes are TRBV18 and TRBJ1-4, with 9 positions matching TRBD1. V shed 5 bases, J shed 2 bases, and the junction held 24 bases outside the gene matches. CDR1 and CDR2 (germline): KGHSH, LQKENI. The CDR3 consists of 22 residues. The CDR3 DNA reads TGTGCCAGCTCAGGGTTACCTGAAGCCGGGACAGGGTTCTCGATCACTAATGAAAAACTGTTTTTT. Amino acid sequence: CASSGLPEAGTGFSITNEKLFF.

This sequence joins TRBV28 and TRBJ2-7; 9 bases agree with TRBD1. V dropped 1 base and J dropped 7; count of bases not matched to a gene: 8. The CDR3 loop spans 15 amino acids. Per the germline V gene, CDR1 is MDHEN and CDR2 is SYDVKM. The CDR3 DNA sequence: TGTGCCAGCAGTTTATTGGGGACAGGGCCTGGGGAGCAGTACTTC. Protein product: CASSLLGTGPGEQYF.

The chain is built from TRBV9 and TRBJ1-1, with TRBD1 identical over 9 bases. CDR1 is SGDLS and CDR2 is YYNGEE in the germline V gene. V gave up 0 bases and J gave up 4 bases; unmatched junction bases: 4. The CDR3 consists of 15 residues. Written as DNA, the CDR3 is TGTGCCAGCAGCGTAGTGGACAGGGGACCCACTGAAGCTTTCTTT. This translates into CASSVVDRGPTEAFF. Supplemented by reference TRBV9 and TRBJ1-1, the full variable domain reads DSGVTQTPKHLITATGQRVTLRCSPRSGDLSVYWYQQSLDQGLQFLIQYYNGEERAKGNILERFSAQQFPDLHSELNLSSLELGDSALYFCASSVVDRGPTEAFFGQGTRLTVV.

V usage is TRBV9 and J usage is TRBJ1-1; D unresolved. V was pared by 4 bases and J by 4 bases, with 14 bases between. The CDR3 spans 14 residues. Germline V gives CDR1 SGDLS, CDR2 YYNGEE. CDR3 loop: CASSPQVASTEAFF. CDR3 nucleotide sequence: TGTGCCAGCAGCCCCCAAGTGGCATCCACTGAAGCTTTCTTT.

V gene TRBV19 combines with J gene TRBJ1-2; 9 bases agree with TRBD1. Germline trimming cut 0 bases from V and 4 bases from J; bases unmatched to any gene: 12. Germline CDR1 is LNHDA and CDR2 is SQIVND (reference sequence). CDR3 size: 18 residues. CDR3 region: CASSIEAGTGTRGYGYTF. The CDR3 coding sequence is TGTGCCAGTAGTATAGAGGCCGGGACAGGGACCCGGGGCTATGGCTACACCTTC.

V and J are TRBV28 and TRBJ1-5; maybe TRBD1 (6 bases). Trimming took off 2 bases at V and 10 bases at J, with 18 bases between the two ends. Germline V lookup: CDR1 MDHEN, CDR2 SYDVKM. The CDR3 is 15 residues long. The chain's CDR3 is CASSLPGPGGTPQHF. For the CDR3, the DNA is TGTGCCAGCAGTTTACCCGGCCCCGGGGGGACACCCCAGCATTTT.

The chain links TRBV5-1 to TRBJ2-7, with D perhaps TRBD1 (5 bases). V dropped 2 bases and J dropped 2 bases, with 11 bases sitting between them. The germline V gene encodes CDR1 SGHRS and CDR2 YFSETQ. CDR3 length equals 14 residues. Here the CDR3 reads CASSFSMGPYEQYF. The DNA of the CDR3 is TGCGCCAGCAGCTTCAGCATGGGGCCCTACGAGCAGTACTTC. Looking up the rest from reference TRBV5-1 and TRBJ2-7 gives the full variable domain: KAGVTQTPRYLIKTRGQQVTLSCSPISGHRSVSWYQQTPGQGLQFLFEYFSETQRNKGNFPGRFSGRQFSNSRSEMNVSTLELGDSALYLCASSFSMGPYEQYFGPGTRLTVT.